The 2 T cell receptor beta chains listed next were all sequenced from one sample in a study of technical replicates of blood from a handful of donors. Method: immunoSEQ multiplex PCR; TCRdb's copy keeps in-frame clones and lacks some. Of over 25,000 clones listed, approximately 92% are singletons. Sample: PBMCs. All receptors come from a human donor in good health. Some clones in this sample may be carry-over from other donors' samples.

The rearrangement joins TRBV4-1 to TRBJ2-7; D is ambiguous. The CDR3 loop spans 15 amino acids. In germline, CDR1 is MGHRA, CDR2 YSYEKL. V was trimmed by 1 base and J by 2 bases, leaving 12 bases between them. The CDR3 region has the DNA TGCGCCAGCAGCCAAGCCGCACTCCAAACCTACGAGCAGTACTTC. It translates to CASSQAALQTYEQYF.

The chain recombines TRBV14 with TRBJ1-6, with D tentatively TRBD1 (5 bases). Germline CDR1 reads SGHDN; CDR2 reads FVKESK. V gave up 7 bases and J gave up 7 bases, with 11 bases separating them. This CDR3 spans 13 amino acids. CDR3 protein: CASNPGGNSPLHF. The CDR3, as DNA: TGTGCCAGCAATCCGGGGGGGAATTCACCCCTCCACTTT.